Below, 22 T cell receptor beta chains from the same sample are listed, as sequenced in a study of blood T cell repertoires in COVID-19. Profiled with immunoSEQ multiplex PCR; TCRdb holds only in-frame clones, not every one. The table has about 110,000 clones, around four fifths seen once. Source material: peripheral blood. The receptors stem from a woman aged 60-75 years with acute or convalescent COVID-19.

This chain connects TRBV7-9 to TRBJ1-2; 10 nucleotides line up with TRBD1. The CDR3 runs to 17 residues. Germline loops: CDR1 SEHNR, CDR2 FQNEAQ (reference sequence). The trim removed 5 bases at V and 2 bases at J, leaving 11 bases unmatched. CDR3 amino acids: CASSRYIGGQGNYGYTF. The CDR3 DNA reads TGTGCCAGCAGCCGATATATTGGGGGACAGGGGAACTATGGCTACACCTTC.

The rearrangement joins TRBV5-6 to TRBJ1-3, with D possibly matching TRBD1 (5 bases). V lost 4 bases, J lost 0 bases, and 11 bases lay in between. The CDR3 covers 15 residues. Germline CDR1 SGHDT, CDR2 YYEEEE. The CDR3 DNA is TGTGCCAGCAGCCGGGGGTTGGGCTCTGGAAACACCATATATTTT. Its protein is CASSRGLGSGNTIYF.

The chain combines TRBV7-3 with TRBJ2-3; D is possibly TRBD1 (6 bases). This CDR3 spans 16 amino acids. The germline V gene encodes CDR1 SGHTA and CDR2 FQGTGA. The V end lost 1 base, the J end lost 2 bases, and 13 bases lay between the germline ends. CDR3 protein: CASSLIGGQYTDTQYF. CDR3 sequence (DNA): TGTGCCAGCAGCTTAATTGGGGGCCAGTACACAGATACGCAGTATTTT.

This clone appeared a single time. The CDR3 protein is CASSGIQGYQETQYF. The DNA of the CDR3 is TGTGCCAGCAGCGGGATACAGGGGTACCAAGAGACCCAGTACTTC. This chain links TRBV5-4 with TRBJ2-5; 7 nucleotides match TRBD1. CDR1 and CDR2 (germline): SGHNT, YYREEE (reference sequence). The CDR3 is made up of 15 amino acids. Trimming at V came to 4 bases and at J to 0 bases, leaving 6 bases not matched to a gene. Combining the CDR3 with reference TRBV5-4 and TRBJ2-5 gives the whole variable domain ETGVTQSPTHLIKTRGQQVTLRCSSQSGHNTVSWYQQALGQGPQFIFQYYREEENGRGNFPPRFSGLQFPNYSSELNVNALELDDSALYLCASSGIQGYQETQYFGPGTRLLVL.

This chain uses TRBV5-1 with TRBJ2-3, with 7 bases aligning to TRBD2. CDR3 length: 14 residues. The trim removed 6 bases at V and 2 bases at J, leaving 6 bases unmatched. CDR1 is SGHRS, CDR2 YFSETQ, per germline. The CDR3 region is CASIPAGNTDTQYF. CDR3 bases: TGCGCCAGCATTCCAGCGGGGAACACAGATACGCAGTATTTT.

This clone was observed a few times. The rearrangement uses TRBV24-1 and TRBJ2-2, with 8 nucleotides matching TRBD1. V was clipped by 2 bases and J by 3 bases; unmatched bases: 4. Germline CDR1 reads KGHDR; CDR2 reads SFDVKD. CDR3 length: 16 amino acids. CDR3 in amino acids: CATSDSSTGDTGELFF. DNA for the CDR3: TGTGCCACCAGTGATTCTTCGACAGGGGACACCGGGGAGCTGTTTTTT.

This clone was seen a single time. Other nucleotide sequences from this sample produce the same CDR3. This chain uses TRBV5-4 with TRBJ2-3; 8 nucleotides match TRBD2. The CDR3 loop spans 14 amino acids. The V segment lost 2 bases and the J segment 3 bases; nucleotides outside the gene matches: 2. In germline, CDR1 is SGHNT, CDR2 YYREEE (reference sequence). The CDR3, as DNA: TGTGCCAGCAGCTTAGCTAGCGGGACAGATACGCAGTATTTT. Translation gives CASSLASGTDTQYF.

The chain recombines TRBV5-1 with TRBJ1-3, with unresolved D. The CDR3 runs 16 residues. Germline V gives CDR1 SGHRS, CDR2 YFSETQ. The V end lost 3 bases, the J end lost 0 bases, and 13 bases lay between the germline ends. The CDR3 bases are TGCGCCAGCAGCTACACAGCTGACAACTCTGGAAACACCATATATTTT. Residues: CASSYTADNSGNTIYF.

The chain carries TRBV7-2 and TRBJ1-1; D ambiguous. In germline, CDR1 is SGHTA, CDR2 FQGNSA. V lost 7 bases to trimming and J lost 3 bases, with 15 bases between them. The CDR3 consists of 14 residues. The CDR3 protein is CASTPLGTYTEAFF. The CDR3 region has the DNA TGTGCCAGCACCCCGTTGGGCACCTACACTGAAGCTTTCTTT.

This chain joins TRBV6-5 and TRBJ1-1, with TRBD1 matching over 7 bases. The trim removed 6 bases at V and 5 bases at J, leaving 6 bases unmatched. The CDR3 loop spans 13 amino acids. Germline V gene sequence: CDR1 MNHEY, CDR2 SVGAGI. CDR3 coding DNA: TGTGCCAGCAGCCCCAGGGGGTGGACTGAAGCTTTCTTT. Translation: CASSPRGWTEAFF.

This clone has just a few counts. This chain links TRBV6-2 or TRBV6-3 with TRBJ2-1; D possibly corresponds to TRBD1 (6 bases). Trimming took 4 bases from V and 6 from J, leaving 10 bases between them. Germline loops: CDR1 MNHEY, CDR2 SVGEGT. CDR3 length equals 13 residues. For the CDR3, the DNA is TGTGCCAGCAGTTCTGGACAGTTCAATGAGCAGTTCTTC. Residues: CASSSGQFNEQFF.

This rearrangement joins TRBV12-3 or TRBV12-4 to TRBJ1-6; TRBD1 agrees at 8 bases. Trimming at V came to 6 bases and at J to 10 bases, leaving 5 bases not matched to a gene. This CDR3 spans 13 amino acids. The DNA for the CDR3 is TGTGCCAGCAGCCGTGACAGGGGATCACCCCTCCACTTT. Its protein product is CASSRDRGSPLHF.

The genes are TRBV9 and TRBJ1-6, with D hard to call. With 3 bases removed from V and 3 bases from J, the gap between germline ends came to 10 bases. CDR1 is SGDLS and CDR2 is YYNGEE in the germline V gene. The CDR3 extends over 15 amino acids. The CDR3 bases are TGTGCCAGCAGCGACCGGGTAGACTATAATTCACCCCTCCACTTT. Translating it yields CASSDRVDYNSPLHF.

The chain joins TRBV5-5 to TRBJ2-4, with D possibly being TRBD2 (6 bases). V was clipped by 3 bases and J by 0 bases, with 7 bases between them. Germline assignment: CDR1 SGHKS and CDR2 YYEKEE (reference sequence). CDR3 length: 14 amino acids. In DNA, the CDR3 is TGTGCCAGCAGCTCGGGACTAGCCAAAAACATTCAGTACTTC. It yields the protein CASSSGLAKNIQYF.

The chain joins TRBV5-3 to TRBJ1-3; D not certain. TRBV5-3 is annotated as an ORF whose role is uncertain. The length of the CDR3 is 14 residues. Trimming left V 0 bases short and J 3 bases short, with 7 bases between. The CDR3 reads CARSLATIGNTIYF. The CDR3 nucleotides are TGTGCCAGAAGCTTGGCGACAATTGGAAACACCATATATTTT.

The chain links TRBV15 to TRBJ1-3, with 8 bases that match TRBD1. Trimming cost V 6 bases and J 2 bases; bases outside gene matches: 3. This CDR3 is built from 14 residues. Germline loops: CDR1 LNHNV, CDR2 YYDKDF (reference sequence). In DNA, the CDR3 is TGTGCCACCAGTGCGGACAGGGCTGGAAACACCATATATTTT. This gives the protein CATSADRAGNTIYF.

This chain joins TRBV2 and TRBJ1-2, with D hard to call. Germline loops: CDR1 SNHLY, CDR2 FYNNEI. The CDR3 totals 14 residues. V lost 6 bases and J lost 7, with 18 bases in between. CDR3 loop: CASRSTVMAPGYTF. DNA of the CDR3: TGTGCCAGCAGATCGACTGTCATGGCTCCTGGCTACACCTTC.

The V call is TRBV6-2 or TRBV6-3, the J call TRBJ1-5; 9 nucleotides align to TRBD1. The CDR3 contains 13 residues. Per the germline V gene, CDR1 is MNHEY and CDR2 is SVGEGT. J was trimmed by 7 bases and V by 5 bases; bases with no gene match: 3. CDR3 sequence: CASSTQGAQPQHF. The CDR3, as DNA: TGTGCCAGCAGTACACAGGGGGCGCAGCCCCAGCATTTT.

This clone was detected only once. This chain uses TRBV30 with TRBJ1-4; D is uncertain. The CDR3 has 14 residues. Between the trimmed V and J ends, which lost 2 bases and 2 bases, there was a span of 9 bases. Germline CDR1 and CDR2: GTSNPN and SVGIG (reference sequence). The CDR3 DNA reads as TGTGCCTGGAGTAGCGGGTCTACTAATGAAAAACTGTTTTTT. Protein product: CAWSSGSTNEKLFF. Filled out from reference TRBV30 and TRBJ1-4, the complete variable domain reads SQTIHQWPATLVQPVGSPLSLECTVEGTSNPNLYWYRQAAGRGLQLLFYSVGIGQISSEVPQNLSASRPQDRQFILSSKKLLLSDSGFYLCAWSSGSTNEKLFFGSGTQLSVL.

In nucleotides, the CDR3 is TGTGCCAGCAGCCCGAGGACAGGGGGCTACACTGAAGCTTTCTTT. Amino acid sequence: CASSPRTGGYTEAFF. This rearrangement joins TRBV7-2 to TRBJ1-1, with 11 bases lining up with TRBD1. With 5 bases clipped from V and 3 bases from J, the junction kept 5 bases outside the gene matches. The CDR3 sequence is 15 residues long. Germline CDR1 and CDR2: SGHTA and FQGNSA.

The chain recombines TRBV4-1 with TRBJ1-4; a weak D match, TRBD1 (6 bases). The CDR3 runs to 15 residues. V was cut by 5 bases and J by 9 bases, with 19 bases left in between. Germline values: CDR1 MGHRA, CDR2 YSYEKL. DNA of the CDR3: TGCGCCAGCAGCGGACGGACAGACCGGATGAAAAAACTGTTTTTT. This gives the protein CASSGRTDRMKKLFF.

J is TRBJ2-6 and V is TRBV10-3; 7 positions match TRBD1. The ends lost 8 bases at V and 2 bases at J; junction bases unmatched: 9. Per the germline V gene, CDR1 is ENHRY and CDR2 is SYGVKD. The CDR3 consists of 16 residues. DNA for the CDR3: TGTGCCATCGCGAGAACGACAGGGCCTGGGGCCAACGTCCTGACTTTC. Encoded protein: CAIARTTGPGANVLTF.